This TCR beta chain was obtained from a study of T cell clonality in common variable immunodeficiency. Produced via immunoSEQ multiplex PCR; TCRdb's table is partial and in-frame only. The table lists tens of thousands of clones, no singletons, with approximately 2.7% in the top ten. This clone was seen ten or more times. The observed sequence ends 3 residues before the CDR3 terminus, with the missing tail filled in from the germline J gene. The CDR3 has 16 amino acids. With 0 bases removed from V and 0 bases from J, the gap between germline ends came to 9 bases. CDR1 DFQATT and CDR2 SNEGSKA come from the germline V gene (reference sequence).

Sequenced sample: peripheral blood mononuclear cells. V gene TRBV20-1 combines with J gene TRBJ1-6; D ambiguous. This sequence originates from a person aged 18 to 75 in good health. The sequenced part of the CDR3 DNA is TGCAGTGCTAGAGATAAGGGTAGCTCCTATAATTCACCC. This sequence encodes CSARDKGSSYNSP. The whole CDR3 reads CSARDKGSSYNSPLHF.